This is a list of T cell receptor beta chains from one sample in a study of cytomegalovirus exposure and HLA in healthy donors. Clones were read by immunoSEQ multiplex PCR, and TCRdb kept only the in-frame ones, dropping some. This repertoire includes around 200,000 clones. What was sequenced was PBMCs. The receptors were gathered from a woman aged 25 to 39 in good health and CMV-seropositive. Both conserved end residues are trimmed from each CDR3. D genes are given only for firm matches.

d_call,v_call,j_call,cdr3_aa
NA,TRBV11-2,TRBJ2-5,ASSLGAGSQETQY
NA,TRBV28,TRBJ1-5,ASTLWGRGNQPQH
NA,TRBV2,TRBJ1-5,ASSDRVGNQPQH
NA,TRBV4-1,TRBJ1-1,ASKQGALNTAEAF
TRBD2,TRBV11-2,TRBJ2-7,ASSLVGGSSYEQY
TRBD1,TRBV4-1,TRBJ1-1,ASSRDRADTEAF
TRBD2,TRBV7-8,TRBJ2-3,ASSPRTSGARSDTQY
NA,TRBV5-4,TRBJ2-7,ASSLRVQSHEQY
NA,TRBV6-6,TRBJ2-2,ASSYPRANTGELF
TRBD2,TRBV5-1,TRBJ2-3,ASSAGLAGGMDTQY
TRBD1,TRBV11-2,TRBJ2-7,ASSAPGQGQY
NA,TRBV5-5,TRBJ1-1,ASSFDRRFLEAF
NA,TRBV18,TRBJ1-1,ASSPPMGASGEAF
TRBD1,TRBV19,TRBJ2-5,ASSGTGGSETQY
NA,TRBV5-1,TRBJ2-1,ASSLGDSTYNEQF
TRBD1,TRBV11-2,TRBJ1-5,ASSLLAGGGNQPQH
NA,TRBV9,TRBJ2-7,ASSVSFRDKFYEQY
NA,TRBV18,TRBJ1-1,ASSPPGREGTEAF
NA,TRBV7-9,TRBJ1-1,ASSVGAEDTEAF
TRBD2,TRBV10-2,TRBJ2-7,ASRGLAGPGEQY
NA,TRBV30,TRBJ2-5,AWKPETKQY
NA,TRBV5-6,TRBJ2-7,ASSLTQGKQY
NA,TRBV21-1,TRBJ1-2,ASSKARI
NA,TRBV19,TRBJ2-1,ASSIGRVIDEQF
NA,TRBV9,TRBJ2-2,ASSVRGSPNTGELF
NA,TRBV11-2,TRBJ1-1,ASSPRLRAGNTEAF
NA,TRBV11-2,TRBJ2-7,ASSLLSGSSYEQY
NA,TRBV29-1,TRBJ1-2,SAHRDGYT
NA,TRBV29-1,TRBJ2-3,SVDPVTDTQY
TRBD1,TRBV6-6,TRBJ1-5,ASRPTGGRNQPQH
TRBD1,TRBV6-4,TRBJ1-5,ASSVGQGENHQPQH
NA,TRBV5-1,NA,ASSLTGDPAEQY
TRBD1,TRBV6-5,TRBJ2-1,ASRETGNGINEQF
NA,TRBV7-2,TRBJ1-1,ASSSNRGEAF
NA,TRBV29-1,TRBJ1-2,SVGDGYGYT
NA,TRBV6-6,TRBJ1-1,ASSYDSLNTEAF
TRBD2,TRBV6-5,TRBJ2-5,ATREVGRETQY
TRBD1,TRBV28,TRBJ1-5,ASTLRGQFDYQPQH
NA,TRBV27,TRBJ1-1,ASKRPGTNTEAF
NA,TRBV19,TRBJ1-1,ASSIDGAGHTEAF
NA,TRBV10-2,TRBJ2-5,ASRGLEETQY
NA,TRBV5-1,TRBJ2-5,ASSLNAESTETQY
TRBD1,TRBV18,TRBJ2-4,ASSPNPGQGAKNIQY
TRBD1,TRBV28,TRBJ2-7,ASRPWGTGMSYEQY
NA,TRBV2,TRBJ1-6,ASKLTQVAYSPLH
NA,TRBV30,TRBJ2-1,AWSVQRGWDEQF
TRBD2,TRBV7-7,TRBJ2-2,ASSFGLADTGELF
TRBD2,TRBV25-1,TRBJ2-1,ASSGAGDVNEQF
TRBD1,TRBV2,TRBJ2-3,ASRETGVADTQY
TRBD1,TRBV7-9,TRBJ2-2,ASRWDRGKAGELF
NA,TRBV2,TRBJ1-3,ASSEFRQSSGNTIY
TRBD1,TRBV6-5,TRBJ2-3,ASSYSTGTGTDTQY